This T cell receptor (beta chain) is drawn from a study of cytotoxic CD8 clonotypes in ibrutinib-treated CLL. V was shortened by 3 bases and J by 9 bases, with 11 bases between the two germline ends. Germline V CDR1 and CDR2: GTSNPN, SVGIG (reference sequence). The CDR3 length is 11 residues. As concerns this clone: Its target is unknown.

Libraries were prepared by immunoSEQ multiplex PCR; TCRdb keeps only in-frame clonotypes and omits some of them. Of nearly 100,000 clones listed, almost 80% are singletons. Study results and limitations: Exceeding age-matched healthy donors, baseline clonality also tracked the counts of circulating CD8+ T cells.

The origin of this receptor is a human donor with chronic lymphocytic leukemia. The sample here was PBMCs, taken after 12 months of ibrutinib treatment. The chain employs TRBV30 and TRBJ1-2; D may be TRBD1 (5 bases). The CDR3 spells CAWRRQGSYTF. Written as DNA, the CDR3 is TGTGCCTGGAGACGGCAGGGAAGCTACACCTTC.